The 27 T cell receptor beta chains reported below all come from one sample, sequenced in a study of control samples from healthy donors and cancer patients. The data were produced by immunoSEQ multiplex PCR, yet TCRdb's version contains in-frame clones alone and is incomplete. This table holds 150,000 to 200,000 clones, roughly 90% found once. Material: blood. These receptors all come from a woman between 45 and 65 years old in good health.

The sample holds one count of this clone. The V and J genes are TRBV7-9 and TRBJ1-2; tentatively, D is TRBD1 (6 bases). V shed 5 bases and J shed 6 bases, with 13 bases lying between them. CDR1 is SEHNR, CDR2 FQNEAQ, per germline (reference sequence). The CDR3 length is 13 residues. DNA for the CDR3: TGTGCCAGCAGCCTGACAGGCTCTAATGGCTACACCTTC. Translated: CASSLTGSNGYTF.

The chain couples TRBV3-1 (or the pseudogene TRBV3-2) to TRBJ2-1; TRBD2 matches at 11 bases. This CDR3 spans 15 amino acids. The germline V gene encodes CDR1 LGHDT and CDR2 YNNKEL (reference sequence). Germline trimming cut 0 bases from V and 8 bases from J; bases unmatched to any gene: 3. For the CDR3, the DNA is TGTGCCAGCAGCCAAGAGACTAGCGGGGTCGATGAGCAGTTCTTC. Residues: CASSQETSGVDEQFF.

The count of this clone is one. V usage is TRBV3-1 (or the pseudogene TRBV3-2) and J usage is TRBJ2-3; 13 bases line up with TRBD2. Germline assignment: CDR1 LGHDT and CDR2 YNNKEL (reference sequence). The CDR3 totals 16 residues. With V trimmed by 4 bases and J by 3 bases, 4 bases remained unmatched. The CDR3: CASSLLAGGPTDTQYF. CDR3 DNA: TGTGCCAGCAGCCTACTAGCGGGAGGGCCGACAGATACGCAGTATTTT.

DNA for the CDR3: TGTGCCAGCAGTTACTCCCCGCTTGCAGATACGCAGTATTTT. This codes for CASSYSPLADTQYF. The chain recombines TRBV6-5 with TRBJ2-3; D remains ambiguous. Germline CDR1 MNHEY, CDR2 SVGAGI. This CDR3 region has 14 residues. V was cut by 0 bases and J by 4 bases, with 8 bases left in between.

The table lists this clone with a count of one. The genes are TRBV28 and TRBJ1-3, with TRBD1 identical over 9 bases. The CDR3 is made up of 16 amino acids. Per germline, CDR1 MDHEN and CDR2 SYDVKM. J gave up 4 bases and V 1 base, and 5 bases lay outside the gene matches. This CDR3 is CASSLFGQGYGNTIYF. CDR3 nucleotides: TGTGCCAGCAGTTTATTTGGACAGGGGTACGGAAACACCATATATTTT.

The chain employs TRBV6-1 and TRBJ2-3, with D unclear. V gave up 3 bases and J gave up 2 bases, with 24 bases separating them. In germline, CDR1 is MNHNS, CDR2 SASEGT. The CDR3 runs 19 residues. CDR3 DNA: TGTGCCAGCAGTGATCCCACCCCTCAGGCTGCGGACGTCACAGATACGCAGTATTTT. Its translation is CASSDPTPQAADVTDTQYF.

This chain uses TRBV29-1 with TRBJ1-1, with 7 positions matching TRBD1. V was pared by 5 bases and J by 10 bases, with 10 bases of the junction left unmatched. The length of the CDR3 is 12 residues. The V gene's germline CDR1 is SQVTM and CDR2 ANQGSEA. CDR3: CSVNPTGEGAFF. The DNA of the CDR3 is TGCAGCGTTAACCCCACAGGGGAGGGAGCTTTCTTT.

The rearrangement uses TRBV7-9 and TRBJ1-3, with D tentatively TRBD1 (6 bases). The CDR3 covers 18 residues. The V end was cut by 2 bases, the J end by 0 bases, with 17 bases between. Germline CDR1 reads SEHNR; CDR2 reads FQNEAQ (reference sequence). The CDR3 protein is CASSLRAGGALSGNTIYF. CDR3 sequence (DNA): TGTGCCAGCAGCTTAAGGGCGGGGGGGGCCCTCTCTGGAAACACCATATATTTT. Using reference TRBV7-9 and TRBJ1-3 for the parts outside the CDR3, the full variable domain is DTGVSQNPRHKITKRGQNVTFRCDPISEHNRLYWYRQTLGQGPEFLTYFQNEAQLEKSRLLSDRFSAERPKGSFSTLEIQRTEQGDSAMYLCASSLRAGGALSGNTIYFGEGSWLTVV.

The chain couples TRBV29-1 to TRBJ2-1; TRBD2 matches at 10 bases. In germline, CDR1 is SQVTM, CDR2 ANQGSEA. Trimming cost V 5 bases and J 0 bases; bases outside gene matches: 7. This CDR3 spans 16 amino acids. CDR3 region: CSVQVASGSSYNEQFF. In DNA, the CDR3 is TGCAGCGTTCAAGTGGCTAGCGGGAGCTCCTACAATGAGCAGTTCTTC.

CDR3 DNA sequence: TGTGCCAGCAGCCCGGGGACTAGCGGAAACAATGAGCAGTTCTTC. Translation: CASSPGTSGNNEQFF. The chain uses TRBV7-3 and TRBJ2-1; 11 nucleotides match TRBD2. The J segment lost 5 bases and the V segment lost 5 bases, leaving 5 bases of the junction unmatched. The CDR3 covers 15 residues. Germline lookup yields CDR1 SGHTA and CDR2 FQGTGA.

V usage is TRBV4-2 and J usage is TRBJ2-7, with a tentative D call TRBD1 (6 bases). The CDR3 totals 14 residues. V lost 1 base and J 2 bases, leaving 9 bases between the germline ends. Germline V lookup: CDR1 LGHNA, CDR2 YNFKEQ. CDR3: CASSQAGQPYEQYF. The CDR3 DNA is TGTGCCAGCAGCCAAGCCGGACAGCCCTACGAGCAGTACTTC.

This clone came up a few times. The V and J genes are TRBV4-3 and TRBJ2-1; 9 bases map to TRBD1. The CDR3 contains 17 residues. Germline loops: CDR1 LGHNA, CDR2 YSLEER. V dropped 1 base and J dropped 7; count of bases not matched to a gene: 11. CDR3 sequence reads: CASSQVLTGTGINEQFF. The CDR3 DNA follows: TGCGCCAGCAGCCAAGTTTTGACCGGGACAGGGATTAATGAGCAGTTCTTC.

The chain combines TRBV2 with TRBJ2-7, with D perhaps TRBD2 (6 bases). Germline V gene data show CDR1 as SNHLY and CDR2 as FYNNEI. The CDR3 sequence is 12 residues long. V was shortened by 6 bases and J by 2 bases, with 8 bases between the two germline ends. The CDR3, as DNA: TGTGCCAGCAGGGGACTTACCTACGAGCAGTACTTC. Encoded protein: CASRGLTYEQYF.

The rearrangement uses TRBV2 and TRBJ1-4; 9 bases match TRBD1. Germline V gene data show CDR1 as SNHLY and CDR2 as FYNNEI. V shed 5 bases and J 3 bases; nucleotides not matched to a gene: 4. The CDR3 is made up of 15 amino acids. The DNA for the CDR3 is TGTGCCAGCAGTCCCGACAGGGGGGCTAATGAAAAACTGTTTTTT. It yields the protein CASSPDRGANEKLFF.

The CDR3 region has the DNA TGTGCCAGCAGAGTGGGGACAGCGAGCTCCTACGAGCAGTACTTC. This sequence encodes CASRVGTASSYEQYF. The chain links TRBV28 to TRBJ2-7; 7 bases are shared with TRBD1. This CDR3 region has 15 residues. Germline CDR1 and CDR2: MDHEN and SYDVKM. Losses at the gene ends were 6 bases for V and 0 bases for J; bases not matched to a gene: 8.

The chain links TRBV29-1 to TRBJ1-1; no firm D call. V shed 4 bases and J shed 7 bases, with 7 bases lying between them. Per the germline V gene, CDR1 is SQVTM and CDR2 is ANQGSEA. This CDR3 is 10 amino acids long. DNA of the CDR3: TGCAGCGTTGCCCACAATGAAGCTTTCTTT. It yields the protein CSVAHNEAFF. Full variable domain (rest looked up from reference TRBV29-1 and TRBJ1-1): SAVISQKPSRDICQRGTSLTIQCQVDSQVTMMFWYRQQPGQSLTLIATANQGSEATYESGFVIDKFPISRPNLTFSTLTVSNMSPEDSSIYLCSVAHNEAFFGQGTRLTVV.

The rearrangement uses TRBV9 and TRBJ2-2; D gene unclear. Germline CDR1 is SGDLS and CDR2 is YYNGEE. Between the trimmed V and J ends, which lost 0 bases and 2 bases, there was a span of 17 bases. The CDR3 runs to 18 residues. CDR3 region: CASSVDLHSSRNTGELFF. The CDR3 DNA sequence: TGTGCCAGCAGCGTAGATCTTCATAGTTCCAGAAACACCGGGGAGCTGTTTTTT.

The DNA for the CDR3 is TGTGCCAGCAGCCAGGACACGCCAAACACCGGGGAGCTGTTTTTT. Translating gives CASSQDTPNTGELFF. The V gene is TRBV6-6, the J gene TRBJ2-2, with a possible D match to TRBD1 (5 bases). This CDR3 spans 15 amino acids. CDR1 is MNHNY, CDR2 SVGAGI, per germline (reference sequence). Trimming took off 6 bases at V and 2 bases at J, with 13 bases between the two ends.

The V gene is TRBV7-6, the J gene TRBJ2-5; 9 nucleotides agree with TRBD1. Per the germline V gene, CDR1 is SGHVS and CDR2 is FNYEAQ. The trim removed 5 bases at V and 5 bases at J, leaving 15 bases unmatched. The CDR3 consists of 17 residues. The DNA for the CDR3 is TGTGCCAGCAGCCAATATCCGGGACAGGGCTTGTCGGAGACCCAGTACTTC. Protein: CASSQYPGQGLSETQYF.

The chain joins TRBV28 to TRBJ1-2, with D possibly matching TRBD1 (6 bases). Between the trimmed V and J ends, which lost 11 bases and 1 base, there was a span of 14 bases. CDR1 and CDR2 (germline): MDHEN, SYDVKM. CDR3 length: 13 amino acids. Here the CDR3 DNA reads TGTGCCGCCCGGGACAACGATAACTATGGCTACACCTTC. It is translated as CAARDNDNYGYTF.

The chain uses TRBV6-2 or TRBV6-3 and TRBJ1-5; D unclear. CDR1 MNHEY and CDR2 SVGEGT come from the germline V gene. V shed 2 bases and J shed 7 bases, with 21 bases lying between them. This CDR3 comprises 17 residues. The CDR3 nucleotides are TGTGCCAGCAGTTACGCCCTGGACCAGGTAGGAGGCCAGCCCCAGCATTTT. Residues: CASSYALDQVGGQPQHF.

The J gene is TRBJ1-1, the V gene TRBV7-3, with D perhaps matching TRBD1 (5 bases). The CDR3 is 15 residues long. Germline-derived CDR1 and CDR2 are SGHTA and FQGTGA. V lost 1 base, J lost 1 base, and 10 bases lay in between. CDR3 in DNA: TGTGCCAGCAGCTTAAGTGGGGCTTGGAACACTGAAGCTTTCTTT. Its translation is CASSLSGAWNTEAFF.

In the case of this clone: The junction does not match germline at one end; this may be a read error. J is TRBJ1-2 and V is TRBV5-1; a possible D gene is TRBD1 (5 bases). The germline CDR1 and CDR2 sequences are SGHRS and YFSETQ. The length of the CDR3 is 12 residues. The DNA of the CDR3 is TGCGCCCGCAGCTTGGCCGGGGGGGAGGACACCTTC. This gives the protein CARSLAGGEDTF.

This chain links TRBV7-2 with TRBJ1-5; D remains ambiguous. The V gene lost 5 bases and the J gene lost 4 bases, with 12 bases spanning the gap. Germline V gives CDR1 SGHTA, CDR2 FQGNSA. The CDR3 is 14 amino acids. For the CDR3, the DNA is TGTGCCAGCAGCCTTAATTTTGTTAATCAGCCCCAGCATTTT. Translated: CASSLNFVNQPQHF.

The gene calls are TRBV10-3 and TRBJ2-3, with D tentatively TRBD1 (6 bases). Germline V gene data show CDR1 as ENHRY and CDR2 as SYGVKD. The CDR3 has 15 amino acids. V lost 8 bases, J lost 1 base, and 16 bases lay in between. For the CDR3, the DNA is TGTGCCATCCGTCGAACAGGGACCGGCACAGATACGCAGTATTTT. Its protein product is CAIRRTGTGTDTQYF.

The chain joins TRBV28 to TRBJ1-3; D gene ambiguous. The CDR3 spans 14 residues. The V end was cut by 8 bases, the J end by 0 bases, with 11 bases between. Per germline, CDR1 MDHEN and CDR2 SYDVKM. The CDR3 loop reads CASQLPSSGNTIYF. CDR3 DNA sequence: TGTGCCAGCCAACTCCCGAGCTCTGGAAACACCATATATTTT.

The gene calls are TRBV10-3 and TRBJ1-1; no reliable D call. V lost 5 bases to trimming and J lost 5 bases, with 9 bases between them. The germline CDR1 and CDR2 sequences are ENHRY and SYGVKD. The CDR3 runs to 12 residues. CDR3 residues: CAISWSGTEAFF. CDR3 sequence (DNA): TGTGCCATCAGTTGGAGTGGGACTGAAGCTTTCTTT.